The rows below give T cell receptor beta chains drawn from one sample of a study of cytomegalovirus exposure and HLA in healthy donors. Some clones are missing from TCRdb's copy, which holds only in-frame ones; the method was immunoSEQ multiplex PCR. Here the sample spans approximately 170,000 clones, about 77% being singletons. Source material: PBMCs. The receptors were gathered from a woman in her 40s in good health and CMV-seropositive. CDR3s include the opening cysteine and the closing phenylalanine or tryptophan. A D gene is named only where the DNA matches it firmly. Some rows have no size entry. The others give once, few or many, or a class for an expanded clone.

TRBJ2-7	-	-	TRBV2	TGTGCCAGCAGTGCCGGGTACTTC	CASSAGYF
TRBJ2-5	-	-	TRBV7-2	TGTGCCAGCAGCCTCCCGACTTCCCCAGAGACCCAGTACTTC	CASSLPTSPETQYF
TRBJ1-2	-	-	TRBV5-5	TGTGCCAGCAGTTCCCTCCTAACAGCTAACTATGGCTACACCTTC	CASSSLLTANYGYTF
TRBJ2-4	-	-	TRBV29-1	TGCAGCGTAGACAGGTTAAGGGCCAAAAACATTCAGTACTTC	CSVDRLRAKNIQYF
TRBJ2-5	-	-	TRBV6-1	TGTGCCAGCAGTGAAGCAACAGGGGAGGCAGAGACCCAGTACTTC	CASSEATGEAETQYF
TRBJ1-2	few	TRBD1	TRBV18	TGTGCCAGCTCACCCATCAGGGGGAAGTTTACCTATGGCTACACCTTC	CASSPIRGKFTYGYTF
TRBJ1-6	-	-	TRBV7-9	TGTGCCAGCAGCTTGTATACAAGTAATTCACCCCTCCACTTT	CASSLYTSNSPLHF
TRBJ1-3	-	-	TRBV5-1	TGCGCCAGCAGTGGGGCAAACACCATATATTTT	CASSGANTIYF
TRBJ1-2	-	-	TRBV9	TGTGCCAGCAGCGTAGGTCCAGGGCAGAGAAACTATGGCTACACCTTC	CASSVGPGQRNYGYTF
TRBJ2-7	-	-	TRBV18	TGTGCCAGCACAGCTCAGGCCGGGACAATTTACGAGCAGTACTTC	CASTAQAGTIYEQYF
TRBJ2-5	-	TRBD1	TRBV6-5	TGTGCCAGCAGTCAGACCGGGACAGGGAAGGAGACCCAGTACTTC	CASSQTGTGKETQYF
TRBJ2-7	-	-	TRBV5-1	TGCGCCAGCAGCTTGGATAGGGGGAATCTCTACGAGCAGTACTTC	CASSLDRGNLYEQYF
TRBJ1-3	few	-	TRBV5-1	TGCGCCAGCAGCAATTCAGGGGCCTCTGGAAACACCATATATTTT	CASSNSGASGNTIYF
TRBJ1-2	-	-	TRBV5-6	TGTGCCAGCAGCTTTGCCGGGGAAAGGGCAGGCTACACCTTC	CASSFAGERAGYTF
TRBJ2-3	once	TRBD2	TRBV19	TGTGCCAGTAGGATAGCGGGAGAAAGTATGCATACGCAGTATTTT	CASRIAGESMHTQYF
TRBJ2-1	-	TRBD1	TRBV7-7	TGTGCCAGCAGCGTTAGCCGGGACAGCTACAATGAGCAGTTCTTC	CASSVSRDSYNEQFF
TRBJ1-2	few	-	TRBV6-5	TGTGCCAGCAGTTACTCGGACAAAAACGGAGGCTACACCTTC	CASSYSDKNGGYTF
TRBJ1-6	-	TRBD1	TRBV9	TGTGCCAGCAGCCCCCGACAGGGCGATAATTCACCCCTCCACTTT	CASSPRQGDNSPLHF
TRBJ1-6	-	-	TRBV7-9	TGTGCCAGCAGCTTATCGAGTAATTCACCCCTCTACTTT	CASSLSSNSPLYF
TRBJ1-3	-	-	TRBV19	TGTGCCAGTAGTCCCCGTGAGCGGACCTCTGGAAACACCATATATTTT	CASSPRERTSGNTIYF
TRBJ1-3	once	TRBD1	TRBV5-4	TGTGCCAGCAGCTCCCAAAGGACAGGCCACAGCTCTGGAAACACCATATATTTT	CASSSQRTGHSSGNTIYF
TRBJ1-2	once	-	TRBV7-9	TGTGCCAGCAGCCCGGACAGCCTACATACTGTCTATGGCTACACCTTC	CASSPDSLHTVYGYTF
TRBJ2-7	-	-	TRBV4-3	TGCGCCAGCAGCCAAGAGGTTCGGGTTTACGAGCAGTACTTC	CASSQEVRVYEQYF
TRBJ2-3	-	-	TRBV7-2	TGTGCCAGCAGCCCAGCGACAGATACGCAGTATTTT	CASSPATDTQYF
TRBJ1-2	-	TRBD1	TRBV14	TGTGCCAGCAGCCAAGTAGGACAGGGGGCTCAAGGCTACACCTTC	CASSQVGQGAQGYTF
TRBJ2-3	-	TRBD2	TRBV12-5	TGTGCTAGTGGTACTCCGGGACTAGCGGGAGTGGGTACGCAGTATTTT	CASGTPGLAGVGTQYF
TRBJ1-1	-	-	TRBV6-1	TGTGCCGCGGCGGGGGGGAACACTGAAGCTTTCTTT	CAAAGGNTEAFF
TRBJ2-2	few	TRBD2	TRBV6-5	TGTGCCAGCAAACTAGCGGGAGGGAACACCGGGGAGCTGTTTTTT	CASKLAGGNTGELFF
TRBJ1-4	-	-	TRBV10-3	TGTGCCATCTCTCCAGGCCCAAACAATGAAAAACTGTTTTTT	CAISPGPNNEKLFF
TRBJ1-4	once	TRBD1	TRBV6-5	TGTGCCAGCACCTCCGGACAGGGTCTCGGGGAAAAACTGTTTTTT	CASTSGQGLGEKLFF
TRBJ2-1	-	TRBD2	TRBV6-5	TGTGCCAGCAGTCTAGCGGTTGAGCAGTTCTTC	CASSLAVEQFF
TRBJ2-3	-	TRBD2	TRBV9	TGTGCCAGCAGCGTAGCTGGGCTAGCGGGGGGTACGCAGTATTTT	CASSVAGLAGGTQYF
TRBJ2-7	-	TRBD2	TRBV5-1	TGCGCCAGCTCGCGGGCTAGCGGGGGGCAGGTCGAGCAGTACTTC	CASSRASGGQVEQYF
TRBJ2-3	-	-	TRBV2	TGTGCCACCGCGGGGAACACAGATACGCAGTATTTT	CATAGNTDTQYF
TRBJ2-7	-	-	TRBV7-6	TGTGCCAGCAGCCTCACCGAACAGCTCTCCGAGCAGTACTTC	CASSLTEQLSEQYF
TRBJ2-7	-	TRBD2	TRBV6-5	TGTGCCAGCAGTTCCCCGACTAGCGGGCGGCACGAGCAGTACTTC	CASSSPTSGRHEQYF